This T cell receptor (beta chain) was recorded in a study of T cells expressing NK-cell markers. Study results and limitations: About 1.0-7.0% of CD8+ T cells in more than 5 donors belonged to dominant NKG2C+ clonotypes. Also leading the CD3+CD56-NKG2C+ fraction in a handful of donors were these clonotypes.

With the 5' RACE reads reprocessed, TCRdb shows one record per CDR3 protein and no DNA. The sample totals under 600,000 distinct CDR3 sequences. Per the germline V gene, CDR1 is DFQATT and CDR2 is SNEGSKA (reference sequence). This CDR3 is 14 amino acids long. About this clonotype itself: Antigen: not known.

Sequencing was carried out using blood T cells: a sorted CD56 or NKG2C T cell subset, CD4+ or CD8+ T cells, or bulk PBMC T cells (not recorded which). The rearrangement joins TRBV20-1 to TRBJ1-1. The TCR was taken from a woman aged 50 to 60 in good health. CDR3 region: CSALGSGTAIEAFF.